These 19 T cell receptor beta chains came from one sample sequenced in a study of T cell responses to AZD1222 COVID-19 vaccine. The method was immunoSEQ multiplex PCR; TCRdb's version includes in-frame clones alone and lacks a portion of them. This table holds around 81,000 clones, approximately 89% found once. This specimen consisted of peripheral blood, obtained 28 days after the second AZD1222 dose. These receptor sequences come from an adult who received the AZD1222 COVID-19 vaccine.

The genes are TRBV7-9 and TRBJ2-1; TRBD2 matches 10 bases. This CDR3 spans 17 amino acids. V dropped 4 bases and J dropped 4; count of bases not matched to a gene: 10. Per the germline V gene, CDR1 is SEHNR and CDR2 is FQNEAQ (reference sequence). The CDR3, as DNA: TGTGCCAGCAGCTCTTACCCGGCTAGCGGGGGATACAATGAGCAGTTCTTC. Translation gives CASSSYPASGGYNEQFF.

V gene TRBV18 combines with J gene TRBJ1-1; 12 bases map to TRBD1. Germline assignment: CDR1 KGHSH and CDR2 LQKENI. With V trimmed by 3 bases and J by 4 bases, 6 bases remained unmatched. The CDR3 spans 16 residues. The CDR3 sequence is CASSPRGTGGFTEAFF. Written as DNA, the CDR3 is TGTGCCAGCTCACCCCGAGGGACAGGGGGCTTCACTGAAGCTTTCTTT.

The chain is built from TRBV6-5 and TRBJ2-1, with D unresolved. V was cut by 4 bases and J by 6 bases, with 13 bases left in between. Germline V lookup: CDR1 MNHEY, CDR2 SVGAGI. This CDR3 contains 14 residues. CDR3 residues: CASSSYSRGNEQFF. In nucleotides, the CDR3 is TGTGCCAGCAGTTCCTACTCTAGAGGCAATGAGCAGTTCTTC.

This chain joins TRBV11-2 and TRBJ2-7; 7 nucleotides align to TRBD1. Germline CDR1 SGHAT, CDR2 FQNNGV. The length of the CDR3 is 15 residues. V was pared by 2 bases and J by 6 bases, with 10 bases of the junction left unmatched. The CDR3 nucleotides are TGTGCCAGCAGCTTAAGGAGTAGGGGGCATCGCGAGCAGTACTTC. Translated: CASSLRSRGHREQYF.

The gene calls are TRBV5-4 and TRBJ2-3; tentative D call: TRBD2 (6 bases). The CDR3 has 14 amino acids. From germline, CDR1 is SGHNT and CDR2 YYREEE (reference sequence). Deletions cut 2 bases from V and 3 bases from J, with 10 bases between. CDR3 region: CASSFSGRTDTQYF. The DNA of the CDR3 is TGTGCCAGCAGCTTTTCCGGGAGAACAGATACGCAGTATTTT.

This clone has a single count. The chain uses TRBV3-1 (or the pseudogene TRBV3-2) and TRBJ2-2; possibly TRBD1 for D (5 bases). The CDR3 consists of 13 residues. V dropped 4 bases and J dropped 5 bases, with 8 bases sitting between them. Germline V CDR1 and CDR2: LGHDT, YNNKEL (reference sequence). CDR3 in DNA: TGTGCCAGCAGCCCCAGGGAAACCGGGGAGCTGTTTTTT. The encoded protein is CASSPRETGELFF.

This clone was recorded once. The V and J genes are TRBV11-3 and TRBJ2-7; D is possibly TRBD2 (5 bases). CDR3 length: 17 amino acids. Trimming pared 4 bases from V and 0 bases from J, leaving 19 bases between. CDR1 and CDR2 from the germline V gene are SGHNT and YENEEA. CDR3 bases: TGTGCCAGCAGCTCTACCCCTCCTCGGACTCCCTCCTACGAGCAGTACTTC. Translated, it gives CASSSTPPRTPSYEQYF.

The count of this clone is one. J is TRBJ2-3 and V is TRBV7-2; 12 bases are a match to TRBD2. CDR3 size: 16 residues. Trimming took 5 bases from V and 4 from J; bases not matched to a gene: 7. Germline V gene data show CDR1 as SGHTA and CDR2 as FQGNSA. The CDR3 loop reads CASSTTSGRFPDTQYF. In DNA, the CDR3 is TGTGCCAGCAGCACTACTAGCGGGAGGTTCCCAGATACGCAGTATTTT.

The V and J genes are TRBV7-2 and TRBJ1-6; 7 nucleotides line up with TRBD1. The CDR3 is made up of 15 amino acids. Germline V gene data show CDR1 as SGHTA and CDR2 as FQGNSA. V was clipped by 1 base and J by 5 bases; unmatched bases: 2. The CDR3 sequence: CASSLEGTDNSPLHF. The CDR3, as DNA: TGTGCCAGCAGCTTAGAGGGGACAGATAATTCACCCCTCCACTTT. The whole variable domain, remainder taken from reference TRBV7-2 and TRBJ1-6, is GAGVSQSPSNKVTEKGKDVELRCDPISGHTALYWYRQSLGQGLEFLIYFQGNSAPDKSGLPSDRFSAERTGGSVSTLTIQRTQQEDSAVYLCASSLEGTDNSPLHFGNGTRLTVT.

The chain is built from TRBV5-4 and TRBJ2-3, with D perhaps TRBD2 (6 bases). Germline loops: CDR1 SGHNT, CDR2 YYREEE (reference sequence). The ends were cut back, 2 bases at V and 2 bases at J, with 9 bases in the middle. The CDR3 runs to 14 residues. The CDR3 reads CASSFGGPTDTQYF. CDR3 DNA: TGTGCCAGCAGCTTCGGGGGTCCCACAGATACGCAGTATTTT.

The chain couples TRBV4-2 to TRBJ1-6, with 8 positions matching TRBD1. Trimming removed 0 bases from V and 6 bases from J; junction bases left unmatched: 7. From germline, CDR1 is LGHNA and CDR2 YNFKEQ. The CDR3 consists of 17 residues. Here the CDR3 reads CASSQENDRGGNSPLHF. The CDR3 DNA reads as TGTGCCAGCAGCCAAGAAAATGACAGGGGTGGTAATTCACCCCTCCACTTT.

The rearrangement links TRBV10-3 to TRBJ1-2; possible D gene TRBD1, 5 bases. The CDR3 covers 13 residues. Per germline, CDR1 ENHRY and CDR2 SYGVKD. V lost 7 bases to trimming and J lost 8 bases, with 17 bases between them. The CDR3 protein is CAIKKGGAEGYTF. CDR3 in DNA: TGTGCCATCAAGAAGGGTGGGGCTGAGGGCTACACCTTC.

The chain is built from TRBV28 and TRBJ1-2; D is ambiguous. CDR1 is MDHEN, CDR2 SYDVKM, per germline. The CDR3 has 14 amino acids. The V and J ends lost 3 bases and 7 bases respectively, with 15 bases between them. The CDR3, as DNA: TGTGCCAGCAGTTTTCCCATGGACCGTCGTGGCTACACCTTC. It translates to CASSFPMDRRGYTF.

J is TRBJ2-7 and V is TRBV7-9; TRBD1 matches 7 bases. V lost 5 bases to trimming and J lost 1 base; unmatched junction nucleotides: 5. The germline gives CDR1 SEHNR, CDR2 FQNEAQ (reference sequence). This CDR3 comprises 14 residues. The DNA of the CDR3 is TGTGCCAGCAGCCCTCTGACAGGGTCCTACGAGCAGTACTTC. This encodes CASSPLTGSYEQYF.

The chain combines TRBV6-5 with TRBJ2-2, with D possibly TRBD1 on 5 matching bases. Between the trimmed V and J ends, which lost 5 bases and 8 bases, there was a span of 15 bases. The CDR3 extends over 14 amino acids. Per the germline V gene, CDR1 is MNHEY and CDR2 is SVGAGI. This CDR3 is CASSRQPGSGELFF. The CDR3 DNA reads as TGTGCCAGCAGTCGACAGCCCGGTAGTGGGGAGCTGTTTTTT.

A single count supports this clone. V is TRBV5-4 and J is TRBJ2-5; perhaps TRBD2 as D (6 bases). The germline gives CDR1 SGHNT, CDR2 YYREEE (reference sequence). The V end was cut by 2 bases, the J end by 1 base, with 12 bases between. The CDR3 extends over 15 amino acids. The CDR3 DNA reads TGTGCCAGCAGCTTATTTGGCGGGACCCAAGAGACCCAGTACTTC. It codes for CASSLFGGTQETQYF.

This chain links TRBV29-1 with TRBJ2-1, with no clear D. The ends were cut back, 5 bases at V and 5 bases at J, with 4 bases in the middle. The CDR3 contains 10 residues. Germline CDR1 SQVTM, CDR2 ANQGSEA. In DNA form, the CDR3 reads TGCAGCGTTTCGAACAATGAGCAGTTCTTC. Its translation: CSVSNNEQFF.

V is TRBV11-2 and J is TRBJ2-1, with TRBD2 as a possible D gene (6 bases). Germline lookup yields CDR1 SGHAT and CDR2 FQNNGV. There are 17 residues in the CDR3. Trimming removed 0 bases at V and 3 bases at J, with 15 bases between. The CDR3 DNA reads TGTGCCAGCAGCTTAGATCCCTTTAGCGGAAGCTACAATGAGCAGTTCTTC. This gives the protein CASSLDPFSGSYNEQFF.

The rearrangement uses TRBV19 and TRBJ2-1; possible D gene TRBD1, 6 bases. The V end was cut by 6 bases, the J end by 8 bases, with 20 bases between. Germline V gives CDR1 LNHDA, CDR2 SQIVND (reference sequence). The CDR3 length is 15 residues. CDR3 sequence (DNA): TGTGCCAGTAGCAGGTGGCCGAAACAGGGCGATGAGCAGTTCTTC. Protein product: CASSRWPKQGDEQFF.